The 22 T cell receptor beta chains in this list originate from one sample, sequenced in a study of blood T cells in healthy people across ages. Combining a sample-barcoded 5' primer with a J-beta primer mix, a second PCR ran for about 7 to 11 cycles. TCRdb redid the calling of the 5' RACE reads with MiXCR, one entry per CDR3 protein. The table has more than 1,000,000 distinct CDR3 sequences, about 23% seen once. These records were also assigned to another study, of T cells of mothers and their children.

The source material was blood. These TCRs come from a girl aged 2-10 years in good health.

On this clonotype itself: A junction boundary mismatches the germline segment, possibly from a read error. The chain uses TRBV7-9 and TRBJ2-5, with a tentative D call TRBD1 (6 bases). The CDR3 spans 15 residues. CDR1 is SEHNR and CDR2 is FQNEAQ in the germline V gene (reference sequence). This CDR3 reads CAGSIWDNEGETQYF. CDR3 DNA: TGTGCCGGCAGCATATGGGACAACGAGGGAGAGACCCAGTACTTC.

Only a few counts were recorded for this clonotype. This chain links TRBV20-1 with TRBJ2-5; TRBD2 matches 8 bases. The V and J ends lost 3 bases and 4 bases, in that order; junction bases with no gene match: 13. CDR3 length: 16 residues. The germline CDR1 and CDR2 sequences are DFQATT and SNEGSKA (reference sequence). CDR3 DNA: TGCAGTGCTAGGATGACTAGCGCTCCGGTGGTAGAGACCCAGTACTTC. Translating it yields CSARMTSAPVVETQYF.

The V gene is TRBV20-1, the J gene TRBJ2-5, with D perhaps matching TRBD1 or TRBD2 (5 bases each). CDR1 and CDR2 from the germline V gene are DFQATT and SNEGSKA (reference sequence). CDR3 size: 14 residues. Trimming left V 0 bases short and J 1 base short, with 9 bases between. CDR3 loop: CSARDGGTQETQYF. The CDR3 DNA reads TGCAGTGCTAGAGATGGGGGAACCCAAGAGACCCAGTACTTC.

This clonotype came up a few times. The chain joins TRBV19 to TRBJ2-7, with D tentatively TRBD2 (6 bases). V was cut by 3 bases and J by 2 bases, with 20 bases left in between. The V gene's germline CDR1 is LNHDA and CDR2 SQIVND (reference sequence). The CDR3 runs to 17 residues. CDR3 sequence reads: CASSIRDGGSTAYEQYF. The CDR3 DNA follows: TGTGCCAGTAGTATCCGGGACGGGGGATCCACTGCCTACGAGCAGTACTTC.

The chain recombines TRBV20-1 with TRBJ2-1; 7 bases align to TRBD2. The V gene's germline CDR1 is DFQATT and CDR2 SNEGSKA (reference sequence). This CDR3 is 16 amino acids long. The V and J ends lost 0 bases and 2 bases, in that order; junction bases with no gene match: 7. DNA for the CDR3: TGCAGTGCTAGAGAGAAAAAACTAGCGACCTACAATGAGCAGTTCTTC. Its translation: CSAREKKLATYNEQFF.

There are a few counts of this clonotype. The rearrangement uses TRBV7-2 and TRBJ2-5; a possible D gene is TRBD2 (6 bases). V was shortened by 6 bases and J by 11 bases, with 13 bases between the two germline ends. CDR3 length: 11 amino acids. Germline loops: CDR1 SGHTA, CDR2 FQGNSA. The CDR3 spells CASSEEGVQYF. The CDR3 DNA reads as TGTGCCAGCAGTGAGGAGGGAGTGCAGTACTTC.

The chain uses TRBV5-1 and TRBJ2-1, with 7 bases identical to TRBD1. The end of the DNA is better explained by TRBJ2-7, so the J call may be wrong. The CDR3 runs to 14 residues. CDR1 is SGHRS and CDR2 is YFSETQ in the germline V gene. The CDR3 bases are TGCGCCAGCAGCCGAGGGACAGACGCCTACGAGCAGTACTTC. This gives the protein CASSRGTDAYEQYF.

This clonotype was seen a handful of times. This sequence joins TRBV7-9 and TRBJ2-5, with TRBD2 as a possible D gene (5 bases). The CDR3 is 14 amino acids. Looked up from germline, CDR1 is SEHNR and CDR2 is FQNEAQ (reference sequence). The V gene lost 5 bases and the J gene lost 3 bases, with 13 bases spanning the gap. DNA for the CDR3: TGTGCCAGCAGCCAATCTCACGGGGAAGAGACCCAGTACTTC. Its protein product is CASSQSHGEETQYF.

J is TRBJ1-6 and V is TRBV9; 8 nucleotides match TRBD1. This CDR3 region has 16 residues. J was trimmed by 9 bases and V by 2 bases; bases with no gene match: 10. Germline CDR1 reads SGDLS; CDR2 reads YYNGEE. Written as DNA, the CDR3 is TGTGCCAGCAGCGTCGACCGGGACAGGATCGTTTCACCCCTCCACTTT. Amino acids: CASSVDRDRIVSPLHF.

This clonotype was picked up a small number of times. The chain combines TRBV27 with TRBJ2-1, with D tentatively TRBD2 (7 bases). Germline values: CDR1 MNHEY, CDR2 SMNVEV (reference sequence). V was pared by 3 bases and J by 0 bases, with 12 bases between. The CDR3 contains 16 residues. CDR3 protein: CASSFAGAHSYNEQFF. The DNA of the CDR3 is TGTGCCAGCAGTTTTGCGGGGGCACACTCCTACAATGAGCAGTTCTTC.

This clonotype was seen a few times. The chain combines TRBV12-3 or TRBV12-4 with TRBJ1-2, with TRBD1 identical over 8 bases. Trimming took 8 bases from V and 0 from J; bases not matched to a gene: 11. The CDR3 length is 16 residues. The CDR3 region is CASDGIRTGSNYGYTF. CDR3 in DNA: TGTGCCAGCGACGGGATCCGGACAGGGTCTAACTATGGCTACACCTTC.

The chain employs TRBV7-2 and TRBJ2-7; 7 positions agree with TRBD1. Matching the DNA end better, TRBJ2-5 makes the J call doubtful. Germline V CDR1 and CDR2: SGHTA, FQGNSA. The CDR3 consists of 13 residues. The CDR3 loop reads CASKQGVAETQYF. CDR3 DNA sequence: TGTGCCAGTAAGCAGGGGGTAGCAGAGACCCAGTACTTC.

A few counts support this clonotype. This chain joins TRBV12-3 or TRBV12-4 and TRBJ2-1, with TRBD2 matching over 9 bases. The CDR3 has 15 residues. Losses at the gene ends were 3 bases for V and 8 bases for J; bases not matched to a gene: 8. CDR3 loop: CASSLHPREGDEQFF. The CDR3 DNA reads TGTGCCAGCAGTTTGCATCCGCGGGAGGGCGATGAGCAGTTCTTC.

This clonotype was recorded a few times. V and J are TRBV2 and TRBJ2-7; tentatively, D is TRBD1 or TRBD2 (5 bases each). This CDR3 is 15 amino acids long. Germline V gene data show CDR1 as SNHLY and CDR2 as FYNNEI. The V gene lost 1 base and the J gene lost 4 bases, with 14 bases spanning the gap. Here the CDR3 DNA reads TGTGCCAGCAGTGAAGGCCCGGGGACGGAGTACGAGCAGTACTTC. Translation: CASSEGPGTEYEQYF.

The table lists this clonotype with a few counts. The chain uses TRBV6-2 or TRBV6-3 and TRBJ2-5; a weak D match, TRBD1 (6 bases). TRBJ2-7 matches the DNA end more closely, so the J call is doubtful. Germline V gene data show CDR1 as MNHEY and CDR2 as SVGEGT. This CDR3 contains 16 residues. The CDR3 coding sequence is TGTGCCAGCAGAATTTCCGGGACACGGAACTCCTACGAGCAGTACTTC. Translated: CASRISGTRNSYEQYF.

This clonotype was seen more than once but under ten times. The genes are TRBV7-2 and TRBJ1-2; no reliable D call. CDR3 length: 16 amino acids. V was pared by 1 base and J by 3 bases, with 15 bases between. Germline V lookup: CDR1 SGHTA, CDR2 FQGNSA. In DNA, the CDR3 is TGTGCCAGCAGCTTAGAATCCTCCGGGTCATACTATGGCTACACCTTC. Residues: CASSLESSGSYYGYTF.

The chain uses TRBV4-3 and TRBJ2-2, with a weak D call TRBD1 (6 bases). The germline V gene has CDR1 LGHNA and CDR2 YSLEER. The CDR3 length is 17 residues. V shed 0 bases and J shed 6 bases, with 17 bases lying between them. The CDR3 protein is CASSQDGQGRVAGELFF. The CDR3 DNA follows: TGCGCCAGCAGCCAAGATGGGCAGGGGCGCGTGGCCGGGGAGCTGTTTTTT.

This chain uses TRBV7-9 with TRBJ2-1; TRBD1 matches 9 bases. The germline V gene has CDR1 SEHNR and CDR2 FQNEAQ (reference sequence). The CDR3 runs 13 residues. J was trimmed by 9 bases and V by 5 bases; bases with no gene match: 5. The CDR3 region has the DNA TGTGCCAGCAGCCCCCGGGACAGGGCTGAGCAGTTCTTC. Translation gives CASSPRDRAEQFF.

The chain recombines TRBV7-9 with TRBJ2-1, with 8 bases lining up with TRBD2. V lost 0 bases and J lost 4; bases outside the gene matches: 2. Germline V gene lookup returns CDR1 SEHNR and CDR2 FQNEAQ (reference sequence). The CDR3 runs to 15 residues. CDR3 nucleotide sequence: TGTGCCAGCAGCTTAGCACGGGAGGGTTACAATGAGCAGTTCTTC. Its protein product is CASSLAREGYNEQFF.

This clonotype occurred a few times. The CDR3 coding sequence is TGTGCCAGCACCTCACCGGGGGGTCGCGAGACCCAGTACTTC. Its translation: CASTSPGGRETQYF. The chain carries TRBV6-5 and TRBJ2-5, with TRBD2 matching over 7 bases. The CDR3 is 14 residues long. J lost 5 bases, V lost 7 bases, and 10 bases had no gene match. Germline CDR1 and CDR2: MNHEY and SVGAGI.

The chain is built from TRBV9 and TRBJ2-7, with TRBD2 matching over 7 bases. The CDR3 is 16 amino acids. V lost 4 bases and J lost 4; bases outside the gene matches: 14. Germline V CDR1 and CDR2: SGDLS, YYNGEE. The CDR3, as DNA: TGTGCCAGCAGCCCCCGGGGGGACCAGTTTCATTACGAGCAGTACTTC. The encoded protein is CASSPRGDQFHYEQYF.

This clonotype was seen a few times. Relative to the germline gene, one junction end is altered; a read error may explain this. The chain combines TRBV4-3 with TRBJ2-1; 9 positions match TRBD1. The J call may not be correct, given that the DNA end is closer to TRBJ2-7. The CDR3 spans 15 residues. Germline CDR1 and CDR2: LGHNA and YSLEER. The CDR3 DNA reads as TGCGTCAGCAGCCGGGACAGGGCGGATGTTTACGAGCAGTACTTC. Translated: CVSSRDRADVYEQYF.